One TCR beta chain is described in this entry. The antigen remains unidentified. CDR1 MGHRA and CDR2 YSYEKL come from the germline V gene. The CDR3 has 20 amino acids. Trimming at V came to 0 bases and at J to 5 bases, leaving 12 bases not matched to a gene. CD45RA-negative memory and CD45RA+ naive subsets were split from the CD4+ cells. This sample stems from a study of shared clonotypes between healthy human individuals. Study as a whole: For every donor, three CD4 naive, three CD4 memory, two CD8 naive and one CD8 memory plates were used. Overall study results and limits: In contrast to clonotypes shared by all four donors, non-shared clonotypes had lower generation probabilities.

The assay ran at deep level. Sequencing used immunoSEQ multiplex PCR; TCRdb keeps in-frame clones, though not all of them. The repertoire has over a million clones, roughly 96% of them found once; the top ten carry approximately 1.2%. The sequence came from a man younger than 45 in good health. Sequencing was carried out using naive CD4+ T cells sorted from blood. Subset reported: CD45RA+ positively selected. The chain has TRBV4-1 and TRBJ2-2; 13 positions match TRBD2. CDR3 region: CASSQDKLWTSGRLTGELFF. In nucleotides, the CDR3 is TGCGCCAGCAGCCAAGATAAGTTGTGGACTAGCGGGAGATTAACCGGGGAGCTGTTTTTT.